This paragraph covers one TCR beta chain sequence. These data are taken from a study of CD8 T cells in Susac syndrome. Sequencing of TCR beta was carried out in blood CD8+ and CD4+ T cells. Random hexamers were used to reverse transcribe roughly 0.5 to 1 ug of RNA. From the immunoSEQ multiplex PCR reads, TCRdb called clonotypes with MiXCR, one entry per CDR3 protein. The sample contains about 140,000 distinct CDR3 sequences, around 94% of which appear only once. Germline V CDR1 and CDR2: SGHTA, FQGNSA. Trimming cost V 5 bases and J 4 bases; bases outside gene matches: 12. CDR3 size: 16 residues. Sequenced sample: CD8+ T cells from PBMCs. The receptor was derived from a human donor in good health. The J gene is TRBJ2-5, the V gene TRBV7-2; 8 nucleotides line up with TRBD1. The CDR3 bases are TGTGCCAGCAGCGATCTCAGGGGGCGCCTTCGAGAGACCCAGTACTTC. Its translation: CASSDLRGRLRETQYF.